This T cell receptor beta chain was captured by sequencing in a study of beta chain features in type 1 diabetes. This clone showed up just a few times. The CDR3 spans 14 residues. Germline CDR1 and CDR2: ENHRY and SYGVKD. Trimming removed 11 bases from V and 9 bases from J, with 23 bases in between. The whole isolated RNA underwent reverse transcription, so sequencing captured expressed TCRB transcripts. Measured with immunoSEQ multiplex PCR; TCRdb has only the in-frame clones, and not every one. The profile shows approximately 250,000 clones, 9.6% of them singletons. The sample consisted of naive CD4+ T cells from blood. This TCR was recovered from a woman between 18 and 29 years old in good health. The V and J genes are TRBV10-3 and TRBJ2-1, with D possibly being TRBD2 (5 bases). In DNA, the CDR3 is TGTGCCCCGGCGTCGGGGTCCTATCTTGGTGAGCAGTTCTTC. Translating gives CAPASGSYLGEQFF.